This is a list of T cell receptor beta chains from one sample in a study of cytomegalovirus exposure and HLA in healthy donors. Profiled with immunoSEQ multiplex PCR; TCRdb holds only in-frame clones, not every one. The sample consists of more than 95,000 clones, under 85% of them appearing once. The sequenced sample consisted of PBMCs. The receptors originated from a female donor in good health and CMV-seropositive. Each CDR3 is given with its conserved first and last residue. Each record gives: CDR3 length, J gene, clone size, V gene, D gene, CDR3 protein, CDR3 DNA. The D gene is left open where the match is weak. Expanded clones are given a class, and other clones once, few, many or no size at all.

>17|TRBJ2-1|-|TRBV10-3|TRBD2
CAIRPSGTSVTYNEQFF
TGTGCCATCAGGCCTTCCGGGACTAGCGTCACCTACAATGAGCAGTTCTTC
>15|TRBJ2-1|-|TRBV6-1|-
CASSDVVYLYNEQFF
TGTGCCAGCAGTGATGTAGTTTACCTCTACAATGAGCAGTTCTTC
>14|TRBJ1-1|-|TRBV28|-
CASSLLVRVAEAFF
TGTGCCAGCAGTTTATTAGTGCGGGTTGCTGAAGCTTTCTTT
>18|TRBJ2-3|few|TRBV2|TRBD2
CASLTSGTSGGTSDTQYF
TGTGCCAGCCTAACCTCTGGGACTAGCGGGGGGACCTCAGATACGCAGTATTTT
>15|TRBJ2-1|-|TRBV6-1|TRBD1
CASRPGQGTANEQFF
TGTGCCAGCAGACCGGGACAGGGTACCGCCAATGAGCAGTTCTTC
>12|TRBJ2-7|-|TRBV10-2|-
CASSEAGYEQYF
TGCGCCAGCAGTGAGGCAGGCTACGAGCAGTACTTC
>18|TRBJ2-7|-|TRBV4-3|TRBD2
CASSQGRLAADINYEQYF
TGCGCCAGCAGCCAGGGCAGACTAGCGGCTGATATAAACTACGAGCAGTACTTC
>13|TRBJ1-1|-|TRBV11-3|-
CASSFTANTEAFF
TGTGCCAGCAGCTTCACAGCGAACACTGAAGCTTTCTTT
>13|TRBJ2-7|-|TRBV27|-
CASSSQGPYEQYF
TGTGCCAGCAGTTCCCAGGGCCCCTACGAGCAGTACTTC
>14|TRBJ2-2|-|TRBV6-4|-
CASSGDWETGELFF
TGTGCCAGCAGTGGGGACTGGGAGACCGGGGAGCTGTTTTTT
>11|TRBJ1-1|-|TRBV28|-
CASSRIVGAFF
TGTGCCAGCAGTCGTATAGTCGGGGCTTTCTTT
>14|TRBJ1-1|once|TRBV4-3|-
CASSQQGMNTEAFF
TGCGCCAGCAGCCAACAGGGGATGAACACTGAAGCTTTCTTT
>14|TRBJ1-1|-|TRBV10-3|-
CAIHMPGQNTEAFF
TGTGCCATTCATATGCCGGGACAGAACACTGAAGCTTTCTTT
>15|TRBJ2-3|-|TRBV10-1|-
CASPLGTPYTDTQYF
TGCGCCAGCCCTTTAGGGACTCCGTACACAGATACGCAGTATTTT
>12|TRBJ2-2|-|TRBV27|-
CASSFMSGELFF
TGTGCCAGCAGTTTCATGTCCGGGGAGCTGTTTTTT
>18|TRBJ2-2|-|TRBV9|TRBD2
CASSGGGLAGGHTGELFF
TGTGCCAGCAGCGGAGGGGGGCTAGCGGGGGGGCACACCGGGGAGCTGTTTTTT
>15|TRBJ2-7|-|TRBV5-1|TRBD2
CASSLELAGWSGQYF
TGCGCCAGCAGCTTGGAACTAGCGGGGTGGTCGGGGCAGTACTTC
>16|TRBJ2-7|-|TRBV2|TRBD2
CASSPAGGGSNNEQYF
TGTGCCAGCAGTCCCGCCGGAGGCGGGAGTAACAACGAGCAGTACTTC
>14|TRBJ2-7|-|TRBV28|TRBD1
CASSPQGKTYEQYF
TGTGCCAGCAGTCCACAGGGGAAGACCTACGAGCAGTACTTC
>16|TRBJ1-1|-|TRBV4-1|-
CASSPLGGTTDTEAFF
TGCGCCAGCAGCCCCCTCGGGGGTACCACCGACACTGAAGCTTTCTTT
>18|TRBJ1-5|-|TRBV15|TRBD1
CATSGTGTGFGARQPQHF
TGTGCCACCAGCGGCACCGGGACAGGGTTTGGGGCTCGCCAGCCCCAGCATTTT
>13|TRBJ1-6|-|TRBV11-3|-
CASSLGGDSPLHF
TGTGCCAGCAGCTTGGGGGGGGATTCACCCCTCCACTTT